The TCR beta chain described here comes from a study of Ad26.COV2.S vaccination and SARS-CoV-2 variants. Overall study context: Doses of Ad26.COV2.S were injected into muscle once or twice, 56 days apart. The study's findings and limits: For non-spike TCRs, breadth in vaccine recipients resembled that in placebo recipients. The analyses of TCR breadth and depth may have understated the size of total T cell responses.

The treatment here: some 20 received Ad26.COV2.S at low or high dose, single or two shots; about 5 received placebo; per-sample allocation not given. Day 63 following the first vaccine or placebo injection was when the samples were taken. An Ad26 vector was used to express Wuhan-strain SARS-CoV-2 spike as the vaccine. Measured with immunoSEQ multiplex PCR; TCRdb has only the in-frame clones, and not every one. Of about 500,000 clones detected, 89% appear once; the ten largest clones hold 1.5% to 2%. Germline V gene lookup returns CDR1 SNHLY and CDR2 FYNNEI. With V trimmed by 8 bases and J by 6 bases, 12 bases remained unmatched. This CDR3 is 15 amino acids long. About this clone itself: Its matching antigen is unknown.

The chain has TRBV2 and TRBJ2-1; 8 bases agree with TRBD1. The receptor was isolated from a person aged 18-65 years who received the Ad26.COV2.S COVID-19 vaccine or a placebo. The source material was peripheral blood, sampled in a trial of Ad26.COV2.S vaccine versus placebo. The CDR3 nucleotides are TGTGCCAGCGCCGGCCGGACAGGGCTGGGCAATGAGCAGTTCTTC. Its protein product is CASAGRTGLGNEQFF.